A selection of T cell receptor beta chains follows, all from one sample in a study of glioma-infiltrating T cells after dendritic cell vaccination. Data came from immunoSEQ multiplex PCR; TCRdb stores just in-frame clones and leaves some out. The profile shows some 100,000 clones, about 85% of them singletons. The sample in question was blood, obtained before dendritic cell vaccination. The receptor source for this set is a human donor with glioblastoma. Both conserved end residues are part of each CDR3. A D gene is named only where the DNA matches it firmly. Some rows mark clone size as missing; the rest say once, few, many or name a class of expanded clone.

V gene	clone size	D gene	J gene	CDR3 protein	CDR3 DNA
TRBV5-6	NA	NA	TRBJ1-1	CASSSFRGKGTEAFF	TGTGCCAGCAGCTCTTTCAGGGGCAAAGGCACTGAAGCTTTCTTT
TRBV2	NA	NA	TRBJ2-1	CASSDQGSYNEQFF	TGTGCCAGCAGTGATCAGGGTTCCTACAATGAGCAGTTCTTC
TRBV5-1	once	TRBD2	TRBJ2-5	CASSLGLAGGHTTQYF	TGCGCCAGCAGCTTGGGACTAGCGGGAGGTCATACGACCCAGTACTTC
TRBV28	few	TRBD2	TRBJ2-7	CASSPLLADTYEQYF	TGTGCCAGCAGTCCCCTTCTAGCGGACACCTACGAGCAGTACTTC
TRBV28	NA	NA	TRBJ1-1	CATFTTPNTEAFF	TGTGCCACCTTTACCACACCGAACACTGAAGCTTTCTTT
TRBV9	NA	TRBD2	TRBJ2-7	CASSVSSGGTYEQYF	TGTGCCAGCAGCGTCTCTAGCGGGGGTACCTACGAGCAGTACTTC
TRBV11-2	NA	TRBD2	TRBJ2-1	CASSPGTSGRIEQFF	TGTGCCAGCAGTCCCGGGACTAGCGGGAGGATTGAGCAGTTCTTC
TRBV5-8	NA	NA	TRBJ1-2	CASSRLGRDYGYTF	TGTGCCAGCAGCCGGCTCGGGAGAGACTATGGCTACACCTTC
TRBV5-1	NA	TRBD2	TRBJ2-3	CASSAIAGGTTDTQYF	TGCGCCAGCAGCGCGATAGCGGGGGGTACGACAGATACGCAGTATTTT
TRBV5-6	NA	NA	TRBJ1-4	CASSLVGQPNEKLFF	TGTGCCAGCAGCTTGGTTGGACAGCCCAATGAAAAACTGTTTTTT
TRBV12-5	once	NA	TRBJ2-3	CASALGTDTQYF	TGTGCTAGTGCCCTCGGGACAGATACGCAGTATTTT
TRBV4-1	NA	NA	TRBJ2-1	CASSRQLTGMSYNEQFF	TGCGCCAGCAGCCGACAACTGACCGGGATGTCCTACAATGAGCAGTTCTTC
TRBV19	NA	TRBD1	TRBJ1-5	CASSIDEGAGQPQHF	TGTGCCAGTAGTATAGATGAGGGGGCAGGACAGCCCCAGCATTTT
TRBV5-1	NA	TRBD2	TRBJ2-3	CASSWTSGTDTQYF	TGCGCCAGCAGCTGGACTAGCGGCACAGATACGCAGTATTTT
TRBV5-1	NA	NA	TRBJ1-4	CASSLDRETLGPTEKLFF	TGCGCCAGCAGCTTAGACCGGGAAACCCTAGGGCCAACGGAAAAACTGTTTTTT
TRBV7-9	NA	NA	TRBJ2-7	CASSPGLRDYEQYF	TGTGCCAGCAGCCCCGGACTGAGAGACTACGAGCAGTACTTC
TRBV10-3	NA	NA	TRBJ2-7	CAISLPTDEQYF	TGTGCCATCAGCCTCCCTACTGACGAGCAGTACTTC
TRBV29-1	NA	NA	TRBJ1-5	CSVGGDGGNQPQHF	TGCAGCGTTGGGGGGGATGGAGGCAATCAGCCCCAGCATTTT
TRBV10-2	few	NA	TRBJ1-5	CASRGQGSNQPQHF	TGCGCCAGCAGGGGGCAGGGGAGCAATCAGCCCCAGCATTTT
TRBV29-1	NA	NA	TRBJ1-2	CSVGGSYGYTF	TGCAGCGTGGGGGGGTCCTATGGCTACACCTTC
TRBV5-1	NA	TRBD1	TRBJ2-5	CASSLGDRGPGGTQYF	TGCGCCAGCAGCTTGGGGGACAGGGGCCCAGGCGGGACCCAGTACTTC
TRBV10-3	NA	NA	TRBJ2-1	CAISESRGSSYNEQFF	TGTGCCATCAGTGAGTCCAGAGGGAGCTCCTACAATGAGCAGTTCTTC
TRBV7-2	once	NA	TRBJ1-2	CASSLAGGYGYTF	TGTGCCAGCAGCTTAGCGGGAGGATATGGCTACACCTTC
TRBV5-1	NA	TRBD1	TRBJ2-2	CASSPRGQEDGELFF	TGCGCCAGCAGCCCAAGGGGACAGGAGGACGGGGAGCTGTTTTTT
TRBV6-1	NA	NA	TRBJ1-5	CASSLNQPQHF	TGTGCCAGCAGTTTAAATCAGCCCCAGCATTTT
TRBV11-3	NA	TRBD1	TRBJ1-1	CASSLGQGILMEAFF	TGTGCCAGCAGCTTAGGACAGGGGATACTCATGGAAGCTTTCTTT
TRBV5-1	NA	NA	TRBJ2-2	CASSLQDGELFF	TGCGCCAGCAGCCTGCAGGACGGGGAGCTGTTTTTT
TRBV7-2	NA	NA	TRBJ1-1	CASSPRVSMATEAFF	TGTGCCAGCAGCCCGCGGGTCTCCATGGCCACTGAAGCTTTCTTT
TRBV5-1	few	NA	TRBJ1-1	CASSSLLGSGTEAFF	TGCGCCAGCAGCTCGCTTTTAGGATCCGGGACTGAAGCTTTCTTT
TRBV27	NA	TRBD2	TRBJ2-7	CASRLAGTYEQYF	TGTGCCAGCCGTCTAGCGGGGACATACGAGCAGTACTTC
TRBV6-4	NA	TRBD1	TRBJ2-3	CASSPTGTGGADTQYF	TGTGCCAGCAGTCCTACCGGGACAGGGGGCGCAGATACGCAGTATTTT
TRBV11-2	NA	NA	TRBJ2-7	CASSLAPSNPYEQYF	TGTGCCAGCAGCTTAGCCCCCTCTAACCCCTACGAGCAGTACTTC
TRBV5-4	once	TRBD2	TRBJ2-3	CASLPKGGRTSTDTQYF	TGTGCCAGTCTGCCCAAGGGCGGGAGGACTAGCACAGATACGCAGTATTTT
TRBV5-1	NA	TRBD2	TRBJ2-2	CASSFFGLAGGARELFF	TGCGCCAGCAGCTTCTTTGGACTAGCGGGGGGGGCCCGGGAGCTGTTTTTT
TRBV10-1	NA	NA	TRBJ1-1	CASSQRQGTEAFF	TGCGCCAGCAGTCAGCGGCAGGGGACTGAAGCTTTCTTT
TRBV5-6	NA	NA	TRBJ2-7	CASSFTAYEQYF	TGTGCCAGCAGCTTTACAGCCTACGAGCAGTACTTC
TRBV9	NA	TRBD2	TRBJ2-7	CASSAGRLAGGGEQYF	TGTGCCAGCAGCGCTGGAAGACTAGCGGGCGGGGGCGAGCAGTACTTC
TRBV2	NA	NA	TRBJ2-7	CASRGPGLQKRNDEQYF	TGTGCCAGCAGAGGGCCGGGACTCCAAAAAAGGAATGACGAGCAGTACTTC
TRBV6-6	few	NA	TRBJ2-1	CASSLIGGNEQFF	TGTGCCAGCAGTCTAATCGGCGGGAATGAGCAGTTCTTC
TRBV7-9	NA	NA	TRBJ1-2	CASSLAESEPNYGYTF	TGTGCCAGCAGCTTAGCGGAGTCGGAACCTAACTATGGCTACACCTTC